One sample yielded the 14 T cell receptor beta chains listed below, sequenced in a study of blood T cell repertoires in COVID-19 (dated by TCRdb to between 2020 and 2021). The method behind the library was the immunoSEQ multiplex PCR assay. Not all clones reach the TCRdb copy of this immuneACCESS table, which keeps in-frame sequences only. Checked studies attribute under half of the gap to unresolved V genes and leave the rest unexplained. The sample yields roughly 180,000 clones; around 82% were counted once. In total, the top ten clones hold about 12% of the sample. The source material was PBMCs or T cells enriched from blood (not recorded which). The receptor set was obtained from a middle-aged man who had recovered from COVID-19.

This rearrangement joins TRBV5-4 to TRBJ2-1; TRBD1 matches 10 bases. V was clipped by 4 bases and J by 0 bases; unmatched bases: 13. The CDR3 runs 19 residues. CDR1 and CDR2 (germline): SGHNT, YYREEE (reference sequence). This chain's CDR3 is CASSAGTGALMGSYNEQFF. CDR3 DNA sequence: TGTGCCAGCAGCGCCGGGACAGGGGCCCTCATGGGCTCCTACAATGAGCAGTTCTTC. Using reference TRBV5-4 and TRBJ2-1 for the parts outside the CDR3, the full variable domain is ETGVTQSPTHLIKTRGQQVTLRCSSQSGHNTVSWYQQALGQGPQFIFQYYREEENGRGNFPPRFSGLQFPNYSSELNVNALELDDSALYLCASSAGTGALMGSYNEQFFGPGTRLTVL.

CDR3 sequence: CASSFDRGSVGYTF. CDR3 DNA: TGTGCCAGCAGTTTCGACAGGGGTTCAGTAGGCTACACCTTC. This chain uses TRBV28 with TRBJ1-2; 8 nucleotides line up with TRBD1. The germline gives CDR1 MDHEN, CDR2 SYDVKM. The trim removed 3 bases at V and 8 bases at J, leaving 8 bases unmatched. The length of the CDR3 is 14 residues.

The V call is TRBV5-1, the J call TRBJ1-1; possible D gene TRBD1, 6 bases. V was pared by 5 bases and J by 0 bases, with 17 bases between. CDR3 length: 16 amino acids. The V gene's germline CDR1 is SGHRS and CDR2 YFSETQ. The CDR3 nucleotides are TGCGCCAGCAGAAAAGGGGAGGGGACATTGAACACTGAAGCTTTCTTT. It encodes CASRKGEGTLNTEAFF.

The V call is TRBV30, the J call TRBJ1-1; D not resolved. Per the germline V gene, CDR1 is GTSNPN and CDR2 is SVGIG (reference sequence). V was trimmed by 3 bases and J by 5 bases, leaving 13 bases between them. The CDR3 length is 13 residues. In nucleotides, the CDR3 is TGTGCCTGGAGGGGCGAGGGAAGGACTGAAGCTTTCTTT. The encoded protein is CAWRGEGRTEAFF.

V usage is TRBV19 and J usage is TRBJ1-5; TRBD1 matches at 8 bases. This CDR3 comprises 16 residues. Germline values: CDR1 LNHDA, CDR2 SQIVND (reference sequence). The V gene end was trimmed by 10 bases and the J gene end by 3 bases; junction bases not matched to a gene: 14. CDR3 sequence: CATTSVRTGHNQPQHF. The CDR3 region has the DNA TGTGCCACCACCTCGGTCAGGACAGGGCACAATCAGCCCCAGCATTTT. Drawing the rest from reference TRBV19 and TRBJ1-5, the complete variable domain is DGGITQSPKYLFRKEGQNVTLSCEQNLNHDAMYWYRQDPGQGLRLIYYSQIVNDFQKGDIAEGYSVSREKKESFPLTVTSAQKNPTAFYLCATTSVRTGHNQPQHFGDGTRLSIL.

The CDR3 sequence is CASSVEGLAFSYNEQFF. CDR3 sequence (DNA): TGTGCCAGCAGCGTTGAGGGACTAGCATTCTCCTACAATGAGCAGTTCTTC. The chain combines TRBV9 with TRBJ2-1; TRBD2 agrees at 9 bases. The CDR3 is made up of 17 amino acids. CDR1 is SGDLS, CDR2 YYNGEE, per germline. V dropped 2 bases and J dropped 0; count of bases not matched to a gene: 6.

V usage is TRBV28 and J usage is TRBJ1-5; a weak D match, TRBD1 (6 bases). The germline CDR1 and CDR2 sequences are MDHEN and SYDVKM. The V end was cut by 8 bases, the J end by 6 bases, with 23 bases between. The CDR3 length is 16 residues. DNA of the CDR3: TGTGCCAGCGGAACTGGGTCGTTCAGGGGTAGTCAGCCCCAGCATTTT. Protein sequence: CASGTGSFRGSQPQHF.

This clone was seen just once. The rearrangement uses TRBV4-3 and TRBJ1-3; 8 nucleotides match TRBD1. The germline CDR1 and CDR2 sequences are LGHNA and YSLEER. Losses at the gene ends were 1 base for V and 0 bases for J; bases not matched to a gene: 5. The CDR3 runs to 17 residues. CDR3 residues: CASSQVAGGASGNTIYF. Here the CDR3 DNA reads TGCGCCAGCAGCCAAGTGGCAGGGGGCGCCTCTGGAAACACCATATATTTT.

V usage is TRBV7-9 and J usage is TRBJ1-5; D gene ambiguous. This CDR3 spans 10 amino acids. The V and J ends lost 9 bases and 9 bases respectively, with 9 bases between them. CDR1 SEHNR and CDR2 FQNEAQ come from the germline V gene (reference sequence). The CDR3 sequence is CASEILPQHF. CDR3 nucleotide sequence: TGTGCCAGTGAGATCCTGCCCCAGCATTTT.

This chain uses TRBV9 with TRBJ2-5; 12 bases map to TRBD2. V gave up 0 bases and J gave up 3 bases; unmatched junction bases: 12. Looked up from germline, CDR1 is SGDLS and CDR2 is YYNGEE. The CDR3 extends over 19 amino acids. The CDR3 DNA is TGTGCCAGCAGCGTAGGCTCGCTAGCGGGAGGGCGGGTCGAAGAGACCCAGTACTTC. This gives the protein CASSVGSLAGGRVEETQYF.

This chain uses TRBV7-8 with TRBJ2-7; 7 bases agree with TRBD1. The length of the CDR3 is 15 residues. From germline, CDR1 is SGHVS and CDR2 FQNEAQ. V was clipped by 1 base and J by 3 bases; unmatched bases: 6. The CDR3 here is CASSLDATGFYEQYF. The CDR3, as DNA: TGTGCCAGCAGCTTAGATGCGACAGGGTTCTACGAGCAGTACTTC.

There are a few counts of this clone. The V call is TRBV24-1, the J call TRBJ1-3; D is unresolved. This CDR3 spans 13 amino acids. Germline-derived CDR1 and CDR2 are KGHDR and SFDVKD. The V gene lost 10 bases and the J gene lost 2 bases, with 11 bases spanning the gap. CDR3 region: CATRGATGNTIYF. For the CDR3, the DNA is TGTGCCACTCGGGGAGCGACTGGAAACACCATATATTTT.

The chain carries TRBV28 and TRBJ2-3, with 11 bases identical to TRBD2. The germline V gene encodes CDR1 MDHEN and CDR2 SYDVKM. V shed 11 bases, J shed 0 bases, and the junction held 4 bases outside the gene matches. This CDR3 has 14 residues. The DNA for the CDR3 is TGTGCCGGGGGACTAGCGGAAAGCACAGATACGCAGTATTTT. Protein: CAGGLAESTDTQYF.

This sequence joins TRBV5-4 and TRBJ2-5; weak D call: TRBD1 (6 bases). V was cut by 0 bases and J by 5 bases, with 14 bases left in between. The germline V gene encodes CDR1 SGHNT and CDR2 YYREEE (reference sequence). The CDR3 runs to 15 residues. The CDR3 is CASSLASGDRETQYF. The CDR3, as DNA: TGTGCCAGCAGCTTGGCCAGCGGAGACAGGGAGACCCAGTACTTC.